What follows describes a single T cell receptor (beta chain). Those enrolled in Seattle joined during active infection and were followed longitudinally afterward. Trimming removed 0 bases from V and 0 bases from J, with 13 bases in between. This CDR3 is 16 amino acids long. Germline V gene sequence: CDR1 GTSNPN, CDR2 SVGIG (reference sequence). Per the authors' pipeline: Scientists estimated how many nucleated cells there were by amplifying reference gene primers. TCRdb's copy holds only in-frame clones and misses some; the assay was immunoSEQ multiplex PCR. V and J calls plus clone size are reproduced from that table; the DNA served to infer D and trimming. Of 110,000 or so clones in the sample, more than 70% are singletons; the top ten hold roughly 5%. This sample stems from a study of blood T cell repertoires in COVID-19. At the level of the study: Italy, Spain and the United States were the sources of the convalescent and acute COVID-19 samples. T cells, B-cell-depleted T cells, or PBMCs supplied cDNA or gDNA.

The sequenced sample consisted of peripheral blood. The rearrangement joins TRBV30 to TRBJ2-3; tentative D call: TRBD1 (6 bases). The receptor comes from a woman aged 55-69 years with COVID-19, enrolled during active disease. The CDR3 DNA sequence: TGTGCCTGGAGTGTAAAGTGGGGGCCAAGCACAGATACGCAGTATTTT. It codes for CAWSVKWGPSTDTQYF.